The entry below gives a single T cell receptor beta chain sequence along with its context. This clone was picked up one time. It has no known antigen specificity. The sample holds no much larger clone one base away, and base qualities are not on file. V is cut by 0 bases and J by 10 bases, and the space between the germline ends is 14 bases. Spanning cysteine to phenylalanine, the CDR3 consists of 14 amino acids. The DNA shown is the 42-base CDR3, in frame from base 1. Sequences SGDLS (CDR1) and YYNGEE (CDR2) are obtained from the germline V gene. Samples from volunteer blood donors who had recovered from COVID-19 were contributed by a second Seattle source. The collaborating institutions used their own protocols to collect whole blood in K2EDTA tubes. For TCRbeta analysis, collaborators shipped samples in one of three forms: frozen whole blood, isolated PBMCs, or DNA extracted from either of those sample types.

TCRbeta CDR3 regions were amplified from genomic DNA using the immunoSEQ Assay, a bias-controlled multiplex PCR. In the source study's methods: The number of nucleated cells in each sample was estimated from the amplification of reference gene primers within the assay. To quantify the absolute abundance of each unique TCRbeta CDR3 rearrangement, sequence reads were collapsed and filtered. For each sample, productive Simpson clonality was calculated by taking the square root of Simpson's diversity index across productive rearrangements. TCRdb holds this immuneACCESS table with in-frame rearrangements only. Some clones are missing; in checked studies, unresolved V genes explain under half, and the rest has no known cause. V and J calls plus clone size are reproduced from that table; the DNA served to infer D and trimming. This sample is represented by roughly 220,000 clones; 70% to 85% of them were singletons. 1.2% to 1.5% of the sample goes to the ten largest clones.

The data were taken from a study of blood T cell repertoires in COVID-19 (dated by TCRdb to the early 2020s). About the study as a whole: Collaborator samples came from the United States, Italy and Spain and covered acute and convalescent phases of COVID-19. The material from the prospective study consisted of cDNA or gDNA derived from T cells, B-cell-depleted T cells, or PBMCs. Deeply sampled blood TCRbeta repertoires from subjects exposed to, actively infected with, or recovered from COVID-19 were included in the dataset. The repertoires were released in a freely available public database intended as a resource for research on the immune response to SARS-CoV-2. The samples were drawn from two sources: the first 160 participants of the ongoing ImmuneRACE study, and some 1,300 subjects contributed by 6 global collaborators. The sample metadata nearly always contained a de-identified subject ID, COVID-19 status, age in years and sex. HLA class I and class II types, where available, came from metadata supplied by the sample provider rather than from assay-based typing. General conclusions and limits of the study: Clinical and demographic metadata were provided uncurated, with the amount varying by source and participant.

The sample consisted of peripheral blood. This clonotype originated in a woman aged 40-49 years who had recovered from COVID-19. The chain was built from TRBV9 and TRBJ2-1, with TRBD1 perhaps the D gene, on 6 matching bases. The CDR3: CASSVEGAGTEQFF. The nucleotide sequence is given as TGTGCCAGCAGCGTAGAAGGGGCCGGGACAGAGCAGTTCTTC.